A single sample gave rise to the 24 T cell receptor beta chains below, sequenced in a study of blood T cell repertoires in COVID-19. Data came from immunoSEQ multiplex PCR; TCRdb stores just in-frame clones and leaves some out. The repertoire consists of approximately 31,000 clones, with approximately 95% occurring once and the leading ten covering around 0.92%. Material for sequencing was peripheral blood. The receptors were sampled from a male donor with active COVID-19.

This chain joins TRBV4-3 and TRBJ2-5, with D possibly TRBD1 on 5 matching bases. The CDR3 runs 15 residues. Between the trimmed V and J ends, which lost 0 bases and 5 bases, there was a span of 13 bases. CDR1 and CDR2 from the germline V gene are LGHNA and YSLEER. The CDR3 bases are TGCGCCAGCAGCCAAGATCAATCAGGGAAGGAGACCCAGTACTTC. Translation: CASSQDQSGKETQYF.

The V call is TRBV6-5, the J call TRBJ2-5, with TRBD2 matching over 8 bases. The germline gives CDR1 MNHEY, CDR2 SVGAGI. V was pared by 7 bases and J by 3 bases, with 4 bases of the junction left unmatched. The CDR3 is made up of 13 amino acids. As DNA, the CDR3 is TGTGCCAGCACCCGAGCGGGGGAAGAGACCCAGTACTTC. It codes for CASTRAGEETQYF.

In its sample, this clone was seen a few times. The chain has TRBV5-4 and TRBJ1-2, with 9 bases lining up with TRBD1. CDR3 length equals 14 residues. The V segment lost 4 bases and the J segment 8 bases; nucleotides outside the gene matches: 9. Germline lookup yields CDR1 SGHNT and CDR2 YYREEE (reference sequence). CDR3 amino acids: CASSAAQGAGGYTF. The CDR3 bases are TGTGCCAGCAGCGCCGCACAGGGGGCGGGAGGCTACACCTTC.

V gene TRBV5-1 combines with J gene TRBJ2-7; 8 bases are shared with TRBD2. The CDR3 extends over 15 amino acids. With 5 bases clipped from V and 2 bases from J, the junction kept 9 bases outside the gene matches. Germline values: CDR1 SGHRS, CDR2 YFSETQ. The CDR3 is CASRDPSGRAYEQYF. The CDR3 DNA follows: TGCGCCAGCAGGGATCCTAGCGGGCGAGCCTACGAGCAGTACTTC.

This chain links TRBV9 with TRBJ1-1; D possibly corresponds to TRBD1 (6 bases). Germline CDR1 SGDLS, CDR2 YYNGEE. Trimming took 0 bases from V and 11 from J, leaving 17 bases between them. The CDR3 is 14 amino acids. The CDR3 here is CASSVDYRDEGAFF. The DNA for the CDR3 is TGTGCCAGCAGCGTAGATTACAGGGATGAAGGCGCTTTCTTT.

CDR3 sequence (DNA): TGTGCCAGCTCGCCCGCAGGGTACGAGCAGTACTTC. Its translation: CASSPAGYEQYF. The rearrangement links TRBV18 to TRBJ2-7; the D gene is possibly TRBD1 (5 bases). Deletions cut 6 bases from V and 4 bases from J, with 10 bases between. There are 12 residues in the CDR3. The germline V gene has CDR1 KGHSH and CDR2 LQKENI.

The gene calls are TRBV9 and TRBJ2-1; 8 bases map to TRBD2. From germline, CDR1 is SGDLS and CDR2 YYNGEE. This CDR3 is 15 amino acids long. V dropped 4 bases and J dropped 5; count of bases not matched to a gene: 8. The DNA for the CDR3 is TGTGCCAGCAGCCCCCGGGGGGGGTTTAACAATGAGCAGTTCTTC. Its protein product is CASSPRGGFNNEQFF.

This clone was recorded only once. Written as DNA, the CDR3 is TGCGCCAGCAAACTTCCTAGGAGCACAGATACGCAGTATTTT. This gives the protein CASKLPRSTDTQYF. This chain connects TRBV5-1 to TRBJ2-3; unclear D gene. Trimming shortened V by 6 bases and J by 0 bases, and 11 bases separated the two germline ends. The CDR3 runs 14 residues. Germline V gene sequence: CDR1 SGHRS, CDR2 YFSETQ.

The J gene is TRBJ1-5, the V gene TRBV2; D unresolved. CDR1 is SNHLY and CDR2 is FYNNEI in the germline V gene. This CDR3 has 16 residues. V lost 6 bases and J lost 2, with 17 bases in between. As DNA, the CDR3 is TGTGCCAGCAGACGGTCCCCCGGGTCGGGCAATCAGCCCCAGCATTTT. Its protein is CASRRSPGSGNQPQHF.

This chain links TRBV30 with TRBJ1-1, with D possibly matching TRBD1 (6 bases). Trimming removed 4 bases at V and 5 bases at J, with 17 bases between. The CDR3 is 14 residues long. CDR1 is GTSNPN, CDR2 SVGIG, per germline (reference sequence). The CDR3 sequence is CAWTVQGYGTEAFF. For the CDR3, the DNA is TGTGCCTGGACAGTACAGGGTTACGGGACTGAAGCTTTCTTT.

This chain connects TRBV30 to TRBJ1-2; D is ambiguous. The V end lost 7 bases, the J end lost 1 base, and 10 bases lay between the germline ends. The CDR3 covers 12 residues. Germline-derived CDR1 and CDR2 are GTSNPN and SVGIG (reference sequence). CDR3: CASDSINYGYTF. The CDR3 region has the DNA TGTGCCTCTGACTCGATTAACTATGGCTACACCTTC.

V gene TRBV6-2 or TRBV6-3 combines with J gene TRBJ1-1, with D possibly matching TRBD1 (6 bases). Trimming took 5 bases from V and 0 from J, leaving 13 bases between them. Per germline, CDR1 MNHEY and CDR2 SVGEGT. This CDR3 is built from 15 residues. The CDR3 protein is CASSTPRGMNTEAFF. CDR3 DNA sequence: TGTGCCAGCAGTACGCCCAGGGGCATGAACACTGAAGCTTTCTTT.

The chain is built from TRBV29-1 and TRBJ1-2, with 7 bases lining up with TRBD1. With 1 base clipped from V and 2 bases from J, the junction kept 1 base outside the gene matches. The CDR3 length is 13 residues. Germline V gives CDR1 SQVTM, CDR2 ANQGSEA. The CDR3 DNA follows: TGCAGCGTTGAAGGGACAGGCAACTATGGCTACACCTTC. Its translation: CSVEGTGNYGYTF.

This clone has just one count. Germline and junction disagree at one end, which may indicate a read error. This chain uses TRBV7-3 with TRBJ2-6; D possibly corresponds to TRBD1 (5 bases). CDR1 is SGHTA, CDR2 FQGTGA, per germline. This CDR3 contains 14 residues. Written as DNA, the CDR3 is TGTGCCAGCAGCACAGGACCTGGCGCCAACGTCCTGACTTTC. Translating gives CASSTGPGANVLTF.

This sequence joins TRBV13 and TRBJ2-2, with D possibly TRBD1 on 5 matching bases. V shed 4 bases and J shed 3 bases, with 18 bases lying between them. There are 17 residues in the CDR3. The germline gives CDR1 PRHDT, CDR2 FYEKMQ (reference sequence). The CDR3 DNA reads TGTGCCAGCAGCTCATCAATACGCAGGGCGGACACCGGGGAGCTGTTTTTT. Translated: CASSSSIRRADTGELFF.

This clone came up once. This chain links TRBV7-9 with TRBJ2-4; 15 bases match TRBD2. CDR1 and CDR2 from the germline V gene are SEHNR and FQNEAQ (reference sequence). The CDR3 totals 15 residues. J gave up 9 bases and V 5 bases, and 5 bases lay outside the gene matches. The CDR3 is CASSLPGLAGGIQYF. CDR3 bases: TGTGCCAGCAGCCTCCCGGGACTAGCGGGGGGCATTCAGTACTTC.

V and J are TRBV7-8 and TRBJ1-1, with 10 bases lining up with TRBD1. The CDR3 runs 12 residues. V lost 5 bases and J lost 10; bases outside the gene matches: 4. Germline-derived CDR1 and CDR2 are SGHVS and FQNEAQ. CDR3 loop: CASSPRQGAAFF. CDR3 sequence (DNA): TGTGCCAGCAGCCCGCGACAGGGGGCAGCTTTCTTT.

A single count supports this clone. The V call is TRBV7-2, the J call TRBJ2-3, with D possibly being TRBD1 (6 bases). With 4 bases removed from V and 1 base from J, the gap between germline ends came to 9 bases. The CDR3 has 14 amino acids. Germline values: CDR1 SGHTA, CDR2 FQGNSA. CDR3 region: CASSWRTGTDTQYF. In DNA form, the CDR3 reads TGTGCCAGCAGCTGGAGGACAGGCACAGATACGCAGTATTTT.

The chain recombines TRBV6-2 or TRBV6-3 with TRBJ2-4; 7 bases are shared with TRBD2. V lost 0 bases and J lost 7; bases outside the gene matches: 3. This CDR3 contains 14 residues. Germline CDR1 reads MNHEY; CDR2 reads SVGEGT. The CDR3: CASSYSGRGNIQYF. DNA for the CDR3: TGTGCCAGCAGTTACTCAGGGCGGGGGAACATTCAGTACTTC.

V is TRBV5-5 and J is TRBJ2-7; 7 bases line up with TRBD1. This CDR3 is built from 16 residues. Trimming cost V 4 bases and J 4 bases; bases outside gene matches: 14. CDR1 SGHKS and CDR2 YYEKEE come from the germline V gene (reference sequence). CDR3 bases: TGTGCCAGCAGCAGGGGTTTCACAGGGGCACTATACGAGCAGTACTTC. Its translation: CASSRGFTGALYEQYF.

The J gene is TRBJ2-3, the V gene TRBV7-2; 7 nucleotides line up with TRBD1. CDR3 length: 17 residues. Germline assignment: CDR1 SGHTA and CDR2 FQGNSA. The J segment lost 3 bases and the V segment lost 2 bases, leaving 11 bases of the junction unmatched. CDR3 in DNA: TGTGCCAGCAGCTTATTTCGGAGCAGGGGGTGGACAGATACGCAGTATTTT. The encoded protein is CASSLFRSRGWTDTQYF.

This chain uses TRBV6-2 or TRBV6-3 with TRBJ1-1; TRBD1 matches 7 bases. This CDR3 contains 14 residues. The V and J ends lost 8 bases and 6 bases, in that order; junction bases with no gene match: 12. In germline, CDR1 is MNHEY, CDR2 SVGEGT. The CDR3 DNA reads TGTGCCAGCCGTTTCGGGACAGTGACTTCTGAAGCTTTCTTT. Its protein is CASRFGTVTSEAFF.

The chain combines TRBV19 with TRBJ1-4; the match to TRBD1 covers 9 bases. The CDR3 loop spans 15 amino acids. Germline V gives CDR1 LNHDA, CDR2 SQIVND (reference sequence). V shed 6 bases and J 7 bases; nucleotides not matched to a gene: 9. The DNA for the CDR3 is TGTGCCAGTAGCTGGACAGGGGCCCTGAGTGAAAAACTGTTTTTT. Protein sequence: CASSWTGALSEKLFF.

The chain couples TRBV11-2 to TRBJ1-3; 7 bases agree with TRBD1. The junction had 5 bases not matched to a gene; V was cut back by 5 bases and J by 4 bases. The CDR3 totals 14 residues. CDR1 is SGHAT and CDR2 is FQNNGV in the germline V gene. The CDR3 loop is CASSPRDSGNTIYF. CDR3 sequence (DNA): TGTGCCAGCAGCCCCCGGGACAGCGGAAACACCATATATTTT.